The 32 T cell receptor beta chains given below trace back to one sample, sequenced in a study of blood T cells in healthy people across ages. Sample-barcoded 5' priming and a J-beta primer mix drove a second PCR of about 6 to 12 cycles. Each CDR3 protein is one row after TCRdb ran MiXCR on the 5' RACE reads. The sample records some 1.4 million distinct CDR3 sequences, approximately 42% being singletons. Sequences were obtained from blood. Source of these receptors: a woman younger than 30 in good health.

The CDR3: CASSQDLLQGLLSGYGYTF. In nucleotides, the CDR3 is TGCGCCAGCAGCCAAGACTTGTTACAGGGATTGTTGAGTGGCTATGGCTACACCTTC. The chain has TRBV4-1 and TRBJ1-2, with TRBD1 as a possible D gene (6 bases). The CDR3 extends over 19 amino acids. The germline V and J ends were trimmed by 0 bases and 4 bases, with 24 bases remaining between them. The V gene's germline CDR1 is MGHRA and CDR2 YSYEKL.

The gene calls are TRBV6-6 and TRBJ2-3; D is undetermined. V lost 4 bases to trimming and J lost 4 bases, with 18 bases between them. CDR1 is MNHNY, CDR2 SVGAGI, per germline (reference sequence). There are 16 residues in the CDR3. The CDR3 region has the DNA TGTGCCAGCAGTTCCGCTCTTGGGGTTGGGCCAGATACGCAGTATTTT. This encodes CASSSALGVGPDTQYF.

The genes are TRBV5-4 and TRBJ2-3, with TRBD2 identical over 9 bases. The CDR3 is 15 amino acids. The germline V gene encodes CDR1 SGHNT and CDR2 YYREEE (reference sequence). With V trimmed by 3 bases and J by 3 bases, 5 bases remained unmatched. DNA for the CDR3: TGTGCCAGCAGCTCGCGGGAGGGCCCTACAGATACGCAGTATTTT. Translating gives CASSSREGPTDTQYF.

This clonotype was counted between two and nine times. DNA of the CDR3: TGTGCCAGCACTCCTATGGGGGGGCTTGCAGATACGCAGTATTTT. The encoded protein is CASTPMGGLADTQYF. V gene TRBV27 combines with J gene TRBJ2-3, with TRBD2 as a possible D gene (7 bases). The germline V gene has CDR1 MNHEY and CDR2 SMNVEV (reference sequence). Trimming stripped 7 bases from V and 4 bases from J, with 18 bases between. The CDR3 is made up of 15 amino acids.

This sequence joins TRBV30 and TRBJ1-1, with D possibly being TRBD1 (6 bases). V lost 2 bases and J 5 bases, leaving 12 bases between the germline ends. In germline, CDR1 is GTSNPN, CDR2 SVGIG (reference sequence). This CDR3 has 13 amino acids. CDR3 sequence (DNA): TGTGCCTGGAGTACAGGGCGTGGGACTGAAGCTTTCTTT. As protein: CAWSTGRGTEAFF.

V is TRBV11-2 and J is TRBJ2-5; 7 nucleotides match TRBD2. V was clipped by 3 bases and J by 11 bases; unmatched bases: 18. Germline V CDR1 and CDR2: SGHAT, FQNNGV. This CDR3 spans 16 amino acids. Here the CDR3 reads CASSLASGKSYNEQYF. CDR3 sequence (DNA): TGTGCCAGCAGCTTGGCCAGCGGGAAGAGTTACAATGAGCAGTACTTC.

This clonotype occurred many times. The chain has TRBV9 and TRBJ1-2; 7 nucleotides agree with TRBD1. The CDR3 sequence is 13 residues long. Germline values: CDR1 SGDLS, CDR2 YYNGEE. Trimming at V came to 5 bases and at J to 3 bases, leaving 4 bases not matched to a gene. Here the CDR3 DNA reads TGTGCCAGCAGTGGACAGGTTTACTATGGCTACACCTTC. Its translation is CASSGQVYYGYTF.

V is TRBV27 and J is TRBJ2-3, with 7 bases fitting TRBD1. J lost 3 bases, V lost 5 bases, and 8 bases had no gene match. CDR3 length: 15 residues. Germline values: CDR1 MNHEY, CDR2 SMNVEV (reference sequence). The CDR3 coding sequence is TGTGCCAGCAGTCCCAGGGGGATCTCAACAGATACGCAGTATTTT. This encodes CASSPRGISTDTQYF.

J is TRBJ2-5 and V is TRBV4-1; D possibly matches TRBD1 or TRBD2 (5 bases each). The J call may be mistaken, given a closer DNA end match to TRBJ2-7. Germline-derived CDR1 and CDR2 are MGHRA and YSYEKL. The CDR3 totals 16 residues. CDR3 amino acids: CASSPLTGLRDDEQYF. CDR3 bases: TGCGCCAGCAGCCCCCTGACCGGCCTCAGGGACGACGAGCAGTACTTC.

The chain employs TRBV10-3 and TRBJ1-1; TRBD1 is a possible D gene (6 bases). Germline loops: CDR1 ENHRY, CDR2 SYGVKD. With 8 bases removed from V and 1 base from J, the gap between germline ends came to 17 bases. This CDR3 is 15 amino acids long. The CDR3 DNA sequence: TGTGCCATCGGCATGAATGGGGGGCCGAACACTGAAGCTTTCTTT. It specifies CAIGMNGGPNTEAFF.

This CDR3 is CASSDDASTEAFF. DNA of the CDR3: TGTGCCAGCAGTGACGATGCGTCCACTGAAGCTTTCTTT. The gene calls are TRBV6-6 and TRBJ1-1, with D hard to call. CDR1 and CDR2 from the germline V gene are MNHNY and SVGAGI (reference sequence). Between the trimmed V and J ends, which lost 5 bases and 4 bases, there was a span of 11 bases. This CDR3 comprises 13 residues.

V and J are TRBV6-6 and TRBJ2-1, with unresolved D. Per germline, CDR1 MNHNY and CDR2 SVGAGI (reference sequence). The CDR3 runs 12 residues. V shed 6 bases and J shed 8 bases, with 11 bases lying between them. The CDR3 DNA sequence: TGTGCCAGCAGGGCCCTGACGGATGAGCAGTTCTTC. Its translation: CASRALTDEQFF.

This clonotype was seen a few times. The rearrangement uses TRBV7-9 and TRBJ2-1, with TRBD2 matching over 9 bases. The CDR3 runs to 15 residues. V gave up 5 bases and J gave up 5 bases; unmatched junction bases: 7. CDR1 is SEHNR and CDR2 is FQNEAQ in the germline V gene (reference sequence). CDR3 amino acids: CASSASGGFDNEQFF. The CDR3 DNA reads as TGTGCCAGCAGCGCCAGCGGGGGGTTTGACAATGAGCAGTTCTTC. Filled out from reference TRBV7-9 and TRBJ2-1, the complete variable domain reads DTGVSQNPRHKITKRGQNVTFRCDPISEHNRLYWYRQTLGQGPEFLTYFQNEAQLEKSRLLSDRFSAERPKGSFSTLEIQRTEQGDSAMYLCASSASGGFDNEQFFGPGTRLTVL.

CDR3 bases: TGCGCCAGCAGCTTGCGGGCAGTAACTAATGAAAAACTGTTTTTT. This codes for CASSLRAVTNEKLFF. The rearrangement joins TRBV5-1 to TRBJ1-4; D unresolved. The V gene lost 1 base and the J gene lost 1 base, with 8 bases spanning the gap. Germline V gene sequence: CDR1 SGHRS, CDR2 YFSETQ. The CDR3 is made up of 15 amino acids.

CDR3 in DNA: TGTGCCAGCAGCGTAGCTATGGGGGTTGAAAAACTGTTTTTT. Translation: CASSVAMGVEKLFF. The chain is built from TRBV9 and TRBJ1-4; the D gene is possibly TRBD1 (5 bases). The CDR3 consists of 14 residues. From germline, CDR1 is SGDLS and CDR2 YYNGEE. V lost 0 bases and J lost 7, with 10 bases in between.

The chain employs TRBV15 and TRBJ2-5; TRBD1 agrees at 8 bases. The J call is uncertain, as TRBJ2-7 better fits the DNA end. CDR1 and CDR2 (germline): LNHNV, YYDKDF (reference sequence). This CDR3 is built from 14 residues. Here the CDR3 reads CATSRVGRGHEQYF. The CDR3 DNA is TGTGCCACCAGCAGAGTGGGCAGGGGGCACGAGCAGTACTTC.

This chain links TRBV7-2 with TRBJ2-3; D is unresolved. Trimming cost V 0 bases and J 3 bases, with 10 bases left between them. This CDR3 is 15 amino acids long. Germline V gene lookup returns CDR1 SGHTA and CDR2 FQGNSA. CDR3 coding DNA: TGTGCCAGCAGCTTAGCGCAGCTAAGTACAGATACGCAGTATTTT. Translating gives CASSLAQLSTDTQYF.

This clonotype was seen more than once but under ten times. V gene TRBV7-9 combines with J gene TRBJ1-2; no clear D gene. Trimming removed 3 bases at V and 4 bases at J, with 12 bases between. CDR3 length equals 14 residues. Germline V gene lookup returns CDR1 SEHNR and CDR2 FQNEAQ (reference sequence). CDR3 protein: CASSLAVEGYGYTF. The CDR3, as DNA: TGTGCCAGCAGCTTGGCCGTCGAGGGCTATGGCTACACCTTC.

The chain links TRBV15 to TRBJ1-4; unclear D gene. The CDR3 totals 14 residues. Trimming left V 0 bases short and J 8 bases short, with 10 bases between. The germline V gene has CDR1 LNHNV and CDR2 YYDKDF (reference sequence). The CDR3 loop is CATSRDRGKEKLFF. The CDR3 coding sequence is TGTGCCACCAGCAGAGACAGAGGGAAGGAAAAACTGTTTTTT.

The rearrangement joins TRBV7-9 to TRBJ2-7; perhaps D is TRBD1 or TRBD2 (5 bases each). The J call is doubtful: the DNA matches TRBJ2-1 better. The CDR3 is made up of 15 amino acids. Germline-derived CDR1 and CDR2 are SEHNR and FQNEAQ (reference sequence). CDR3 in amino acids: CASSQRDESNNEQFF. CDR3 sequence (DNA): TGTGCCAGCAGCCAACGGGACGAAAGCAACAATGAGCAGTTCTTC.

The rearrangement joins TRBV6-6 to TRBJ1-2, with D perhaps TRBD1 (6 bases). CDR1 is MNHNY, CDR2 SVGAGI, per germline (reference sequence). There are 16 residues in the CDR3. V lost 5 bases to trimming and J lost 5 bases, with 21 bases between them. As DNA, the CDR3 is TGTGCCAGCAGTCCCCCGACGGGGGGCGAGGGGTATGGCTACACCTTC. Amino acids: CASSPPTGGEGYGYTF.

This clonotype showed up just a few times. V is TRBV4-1 and J is TRBJ2-5; D is ambiguous. Between the trimmed V and J ends, which lost 2 bases and 4 bases, there was a span of 23 bases. Germline CDR1 is MGHRA and CDR2 is YSYEKL. CDR3 length: 18 residues. The CDR3 loop reads CASSQSPVDYQVAETQYF. DNA for the CDR3: TGCGCCAGCAGCCAATCCCCCGTCGATTACCAGGTGGCAGAGACCCAGTACTTC.

Concerning this clonotype itself: One end of the junction is discordant with germline, which a read error may explain. This chain uses TRBV5-1 with TRBJ2-7; TRBD2 is a possible D gene (5 bases). The CDR3 loop spans 11 amino acids. From germline, CDR1 is SGHRS and CDR2 YFSETQ. The CDR3 DNA follows: TGCGCCAGCAGACGGGGATACGAGCGGTACTTC. Its protein is CASRRGYERYF.

This sequence joins TRBV7-2 and TRBJ2-5; D is unresolved. Trimming cost V 1 base and J 11 bases, with 17 bases left between them. CDR3 length: 14 amino acids. Germline CDR1 SGHTA, CDR2 FQGNSA. CDR3 DNA sequence: TGTGCCAGCAGCTTAGAGGGTAGTTGGAATGAGCAGTACTTC. Amino acids: CASSLEGSWNEQYF.

The V gene is TRBV12-3 or TRBV12-4, the J gene TRBJ2-2, with a weak D call TRBD2 (6 bases). The CDR3 is 14 amino acids. V was clipped by 3 bases and J by 8 bases, with 13 bases between them. The CDR3 loop is CASSLWSGSGELFF. The CDR3 DNA follows: TGTGCCAGCAGTTTGTGGAGCGGGTCGGGGGAGCTGTTTTTT.

The V and J genes are TRBV7-6 and TRBJ2-3; TRBD1 matches 7 bases. This CDR3 is built from 14 residues. Germline trimming cut 0 bases from V and 4 bases from J; bases unmatched to any gene: 1. In germline, CDR1 is SGHVS, CDR2 FNYEAQ. The CDR3 protein is CASSLAGQSDTQYF. The CDR3 nucleotides read TGTGCCAGCAGCTTAGCGGGACAGTCAGATACGCAGTATTTT.

This chain joins TRBV12-3 or TRBV12-4 and TRBJ2-5; 13 nucleotides line up with TRBD2. Trimming took 3 bases from V and 13 from J; bases not matched to a gene: 11. CDR3 length: 15 residues. The CDR3 reads CASSLGLAGTPGPYF. The CDR3 DNA reads as TGTGCCAGCAGTTTGGGACTAGCGGGAACCCCTGGTCCGTACTTC.

This clonotype was counted a few times. This sequence joins TRBV12-3 or TRBV12-4 and TRBJ2-3, with D possibly TRBD2 on 5 matching bases. V lost 5 bases, J lost 1 base, and 13 bases lay in between. The CDR3 runs 15 residues. The CDR3 sequence: CASSPFGSRTDTQYF. CDR3 in DNA: TGTGCCAGCAGTCCCTTTGGGAGCCGCACAGATACGCAGTATTTT.

The CDR3 sequence: CSATLDSGNTIYF. Here the CDR3 DNA reads TGCAGTGCTACTTTGGACTCTGGAAACACCATATATTTT. This chain joins TRBV20-1 and TRBJ1-3; D gene uncertain. This CDR3 contains 13 residues. The V gene lost 4 bases and the J gene lost 0 bases, with 7 bases spanning the gap. CDR1 is DFQATT, CDR2 SNEGSKA, per germline (reference sequence).

The V and J genes are TRBV3-1 and TRBJ2-3; D gene unclear. Germline loops: CDR1 LGHDT, CDR2 YNNKEL (reference sequence). The V gene lost 3 bases and the J gene lost 2 bases, with 6 bases spanning the gap. There are 13 residues in the CDR3. In DNA, the CDR3 is TGTGCCAGCAGCCAGAGACCCACAGATACGCAGTATTTT. Translation gives CASSQRPTDTQYF.

The chain uses TRBV28 and TRBJ2-7, with D unresolved. Germline V gives CDR1 MDHEN, CDR2 SYDVKM. Trimming removed 3 bases from V and 4 bases from J, with 7 bases in between. The CDR3 spans 12 residues. The CDR3 here is CASSLLRYEQYF. The CDR3 DNA reads as TGTGCCAGCAGTTTGCTTCGATACGAGCAGTACTTC. The full variable domain, its missing parts supplied by reference TRBV28 and TRBJ2-7, is DVKVTQSSRYLVKRTGEKVFLECVQDMDHENMFWYRQDPGLGLRLIYFSYDVKMKEKGDIPEGYSVSREKKERFSLILESASTNQTSMYLCASSLLRYEQYFGPGTRLTVT.

The genes are TRBV12-3 or TRBV12-4 and TRBJ1-2, with 9 bases lining up with TRBD1. Unmatched junction bases numbered 7, after V lost 5 bases and J lost 3 bases. This CDR3 comprises 15 residues. CDR3 loop: CASSLQTGGDYGYTF. As DNA, the CDR3 is TGTGCCAGCAGTCTCCAGACAGGGGGTGACTATGGCTACACCTTC.